This entry concerns a single T cell receptor beta chain. The data are from a study of blood T cell repertoires in COVID-19. As for the study in general: Samples taken during acute and convalescent COVID-19 were collected in the United States, Italy and Spain. The analysed material was cDNA or gDNA that came from T cells, B-cell-depleted T cells, or PBMCs.

Original handling: The authors estimated nucleated cell counts from reference gene primer amplification. The assay was immunoSEQ multiplex PCR, and TCRdb's table has in-frame clones only and misses some. That table gives V, J and clone size, and the DNA gave D and trimming. Of 18,000 or so clones listed, 70% to 90% are singletons. V was shortened by 7 bases and J by 3 bases, with 11 bases between the two germline ends. Germline CDR1 SGHTA, CDR2 FQGNSA. The CDR3 covers 13 residues. J is TRBJ2-3 and V is TRBV7-2, with D perhaps TRBD2 (5 bases). The sequence came from a man aged 35 to 55 with active COVID-19. Sequencing input: peripheral blood. CDR3 DNA: TGTGCCAGCAAACCCGGGGAGACAGATACGCAGTATTTT. Translation gives CASKPGETDTQYF.